The present entry profiles one T cell receptor beta chain with its context. The study drew participants aged roughly 18 to 95 years from 20 to 30 US areas. The CDR3 loop spans 16 amino acids. Germline CDR1 reads SGHRS; CDR2 reads YFSETQ. J was trimmed by 8 bases and V by 4 bases; bases with no gene match: 12. This sample was included in a study of blood T cell repertoires in COVID-19. Only in-frame clones appear in the TCRdb table, and some are missing; sequencing was by immunoSEQ multiplex PCR. The top ten clones hold approximately 3% of a sample with about 270,000 clones, about 88% of them seen once.

The clonotype comes from a woman in her forties or fifties who had recovered from COVID-19. The chain combines TRBV5-1 with TRBJ1-4, with 9 bases aligning to TRBD1. Source material: PBMCs or T cells enriched from blood (not recorded which). The DNA of the CDR3 is TGCGCCAGCAGCCTCGACCGGGACAGGGTAGGGGAAAAACTGTTTTTT. The encoded protein is CASSLDRDRVGEKLFF. Together with reference TRBV5-1 and TRBJ1-4, the CDR3 gives the full variable domain: KAGVTQTPRYLIKTRGQQVTLSCSPISGHRSVSWYQQTPGQGLQFLFEYFSETQRNKGNFPGRFSGRQFSNSRSEMNVSTLELGDSALYLCASSLDRDRVGEKLFFGSGTQLSVL.